Presented here are 24 T cell receptor beta chains from one specimen sequenced in a study of CD8+ T cells in alopecia areata. Isolated RNA was reverse transcribed into cDNA used as the sequencing template. Assay: immunoSEQ multiplex PCR; the TCRdb copy retains only in-frame clones and omits some. The data show 200,000 to 250,000 clones, roughly two fifths seen once. As for treatment: oral pan-JAK inhibitor, 5-10 mg twice daily. The sample in question was CD4+ T cells sorted from blood, obtained at approximately week 37, from a patient treated with tofacitinib. The receptors derive from a human donor with alopecia areata.

V and J are TRBV7-2 and TRBJ2-5, with D hard to call. This CDR3 has 13 residues. Looked up from germline, CDR1 is SGHTA and CDR2 is FQGNSA. Trimming pared 5 bases from V and 4 bases from J, leaving 11 bases between. CDR3 bases: TGTGCCAGCAGCCAACGGCATGGAGAGACCCAGTACTTC. It is translated as CASSQRHGETQYF.

The chain uses TRBV30 and TRBJ2-1; maybe TRBD1 (6 bases). The V gene lost 2 bases and the J gene lost 7 bases, with 9 bases spanning the gap. CDR3 length: 12 residues. The germline CDR1 and CDR2 sequences are GTSNPN and SVGIG (reference sequence). CDR3: CAWSTRGNEQFF. The CDR3 DNA follows: TGTGCCTGGAGTACCAGGGGAAATGAGCAGTTCTTC.

The sample holds a few counts of this clone. This chain connects TRBV29-1 to TRBJ2-5, with D tentatively TRBD1 (6 bases). Germline lookup yields CDR1 SQVTM and CDR2 ANQGSEA. Between the trimmed V and J ends, which lost 6 bases and 4 bases, there was a span of 9 bases. The CDR3 is 11 amino acids. The CDR3 DNA follows: TGCAGCGTAGGACAGTCAGAGACCCAGTACTTC. It codes for CSVGQSETQYF.

Concerning this clone: Other DNA sequences within the sample encode an identical CDR3. The chain recombines TRBV2 with TRBJ2-5; no reliable D call. From germline, CDR1 is SNHLY and CDR2 FYNNEI. This CDR3 is 11 amino acids long. V shed 3 bases and J shed 5 bases, with 4 bases lying between them. This CDR3 reads CASSEGETQYF. CDR3 DNA sequence: TGTGCCAGCAGTGAGGGCGAGACCCAGTACTTC.

The chain carries TRBV6-6 and TRBJ2-5; 8 nucleotides line up with TRBD2. Trimming at V came to 7 bases and at J to 4 bases, leaving 11 bases not matched to a gene. This CDR3 is 15 amino acids long. Germline assignment: CDR1 MNHNY and CDR2 SVGAGI (reference sequence). The CDR3 loop reads CASTRWTSSRETQYF. The CDR3 DNA is TGTGCCAGCACACGCTGGACTAGCTCCAGAGAGACCCAGTACTTC.

This clone was seen a few times. The chain employs TRBV7-9 and TRBJ1-1, with 9 nucleotides matching TRBD1. This CDR3 is 14 amino acids long. The V segment lost 5 bases and the J segment 3 bases; nucleotides outside the gene matches: 4. Germline values: CDR1 SEHNR, CDR2 FQNEAQ (reference sequence). CDR3 in DNA: TGTGCCAGCAGCCCCGACAGGGGGTACACTGAAGCTTTCTTT. Protein: CASSPDRGYTEAFF.

CDR3 sequence (DNA): TGTGCCAGCAGCGGGACACGATCCTACGAGCAGTACTTC. Its translation is CASSGTRSYEQYF. The rearrangement links TRBV2 to TRBJ2-7; D perhaps matches TRBD1 (6 bases). CDR1 SNHLY and CDR2 FYNNEI come from the germline V gene. V was clipped by 6 bases and J by 1 base, with 10 bases between them. There are 13 residues in the CDR3.

This chain links TRBV27 with TRBJ2-7; possible D gene TRBD1, 5 bases. Germline V gene sequence: CDR1 MNHEY, CDR2 SMNVEV (reference sequence). This CDR3 has 15 residues. Deletions cut 2 bases from V and 5 bases from J, with 16 bases between. CDR3 amino acids: CASSLVDKPYHEQYF. CDR3 coding DNA: TGTGCCAGCAGTTTAGTGGACAAACCGTACCACGAGCAGTACTTC.

This clone appeared a single time. The chain is built from TRBV30 and TRBJ2-5; TRBD1 or TRBD2 may be the D gene (5 bases each). Trimming pared 1 base from V and 5 bases from J, leaving 14 bases between. The CDR3 spans 14 residues. The V gene's germline CDR1 is GTSNPN and CDR2 SVGIG (reference sequence). The CDR3 bases are TGTGCCTGGAGTGCGACAAGGTGGGGGGAGACCCAGTACTTC. Protein sequence: CAWSATRWGETQYF.

V and J are TRBV10-2 and TRBJ1-5, with D maybe TRBD1 (5 bases). The V end lost 4 bases, the J end lost 1 base, and 8 bases lay between the germline ends. Germline V lookup: CDR1 WSHSY, CDR2 SAAADI. The length of the CDR3 is 14 residues. The CDR3 spells CASSGGQSNQPQHF. DNA of the CDR3: TGCGCCAGCAGTGGGGGCCAGAGCAATCAGCCCCAGCATTTT.

This clone was observed a few times. The rearrangement joins TRBV30 to TRBJ2-2, with 13 bases matching TRBD2. V was clipped by 4 bases and J by 0 bases; unmatched bases: 14. Germline assignment: CDR1 GTSNPN and CDR2 SVGIG (reference sequence). The CDR3 runs 20 residues. The CDR3 here is CAWTEFLGTSGVPNTGELFF. CDR3 sequence (DNA): TGTGCCTGGACTGAATTCTTAGGGACTAGCGGGGTTCCGAACACCGGGGAGCTGTTTTTT.

V usage is TRBV15 and J usage is TRBJ2-3; 13 nucleotides line up with TRBD2. The trim removed 1 base at V and 2 bases at J, leaving 6 bases unmatched. Germline assignment: CDR1 LNHNV and CDR2 YYDKDF (reference sequence). The CDR3 length is 18 residues. The CDR3 DNA reads as TGTGCCACCAGCAGAGCAGGACTAGCGGGAGCCCTCACAGATACGCAGTATTTT. Translation: CATSRAGLAGALTDTQYF. The whole variable domain, remainder taken from reference TRBV15 and TRBJ2-3, is DAMVIQNPRYQVTQFGKPVTLSCSQTLNHNVMYWYQQKSSQAPKLLFHYYDKDFNNEADTPDNFQSRRPNTSFCFLDIRSPGLGDTAMYLCATSRAGLAGALTDTQYFGPGTRLTVL.

V is TRBV4-2 and J is TRBJ2-1; D perhaps matches TRBD2 (7 bases). This CDR3 has 14 residues. Per germline, CDR1 LGHNA and CDR2 YNFKEQ. V gave up 0 bases and J gave up 5 bases, with 8 bases separating them. The CDR3 bases are TGTGCCAGCAGCCAAGAGGGGGGGCACAATGAGCAGTTCTTC. Translated: CASSQEGGHNEQFF.

The V call is TRBV28, the J call TRBJ1-4, with D uncertain. The CDR3 is 12 amino acids. Germline CDR1 is MDHEN and CDR2 is SYDVKM. Trimming removed 10 bases from V and 5 bases from J, with 11 bases in between. The CDR3 sequence: CATTRGNEKLFF. The CDR3 DNA follows: TGTGCCACCACTCGGGGAAATGAAAAACTGTTTTTT.

This clone was counted a few times. The V and J genes are TRBV29-1 and TRBJ2-7; D ambiguous. This CDR3 is built from 13 residues. V was shortened by 1 base and J by 2 bases, with 9 bases between the two germline ends. The germline V gene has CDR1 SQVTM and CDR2 ANQGSEA. CDR3 sequence reads: CSVEADGPYEQYF. In nucleotides, the CDR3 is TGCAGCGTTGAAGCTGATGGGCCCTACGAGCAGTACTTC.

V usage is TRBV27 and J usage is TRBJ2-7, with D possibly being TRBD2 (6 bases). The CDR3 consists of 16 residues. V dropped 5 bases and J dropped 6 bases, with 23 bases sitting between them. Germline V CDR1 and CDR2: MNHEY, SMNVEV (reference sequence). CDR3 residues: CASSLLRTIVPSEQYF. For the CDR3, the DNA is TGTGCCAGCAGTCTCCTCAGGACTATTGTGCCTAGCGAGCAGTACTTC.

The chain uses TRBV6-5 and TRBJ2-7; TRBD2 matches at 8 bases. The CDR3 is 15 residues long. V lost 0 bases, J lost 6 bases, and 7 bases stayed unmatched. Germline V gene sequence: CDR1 MNHEY, CDR2 SVGAGI. The CDR3 nucleotides are TGTGCCAGCAGTTACTCCGGGACTAGGCCAGCCGAGCAGTACTTC. As protein: CASSYSGTRPAEQYF.

This clone was seen more than once but under ten times. This sequence joins TRBV6-6 and TRBJ1-2; 7 bases agree with TRBD1. Looked up from germline, CDR1 is MNHNY and CDR2 is SVGAGI (reference sequence). The CDR3 runs 16 residues. Trimming removed 5 bases from V and 5 bases from J; junction bases left unmatched: 14. For the CDR3, the DNA is TGTGCCAGCAGTCCCCGACAGGGACCAAGGACTTATGGCTACACCTTC. Encoded protein: CASSPRQGPRTYGYTF.

The CDR3 loop is CAIKAGGPETQYF. The DNA for the CDR3 is TGTGCCATCAAAGCGGGAGGGCCGGAGACCCAGTACTTC. The chain combines TRBV10-3 with TRBJ2-5; 10 bases match TRBD2. V was clipped by 7 bases and J by 5 bases; unmatched bases: 4. The CDR3 runs to 13 residues. Germline V gene data show CDR1 as ENHRY and CDR2 as SYGVKD.

The chain links TRBV5-1 to TRBJ1-5; the D gene is possibly TRBD1 (6 bases). The CDR3 contains 15 residues. Deletions cut 4 bases from V and 0 bases from J, with 11 bases between. Germline CDR1 is SGHRS and CDR2 is YFSETQ. The CDR3 DNA reads as TGCGCCAGCAGCCGTACAGGGAGTAGCAATCAGCCCCAGCATTTT. Its translation is CASSRTGSSNQPQHF.

The chain couples TRBV18 to TRBJ2-2; TRBD1 or TRBD2 may be the D gene (5 bases each). Germline loops: CDR1 KGHSH, CDR2 LQKENI. V was pared by 0 bases and J by 0 bases, with 8 bases between. The length of the CDR3 is 16 residues. The CDR3 nucleotides read TGTGCCAGCTCACCACCGGGACGAGCGAACACCGGGGAGCTGTTTTTT. Protein: CASSPPGRANTGELFF.

The rearrangement joins TRBV14 to TRBJ2-1; no definite D call. CDR3 length equals 12 residues. Trimming left V 1 base short and J 9 bases short, with 7 bases between. CDR1 is SGHDN, CDR2 FVKESK, per germline. This CDR3 reads CASSQGRVEQFF. The CDR3 region has the DNA TGTGCCAGCAGCCAAGGAAGGGTTGAGCAGTTCTTC.

As to this clone: Additional DNA sequences in this sample encode the identical CDR3. This chain uses TRBV10-3 with TRBJ2-5, with D unresolved. From germline, CDR1 is ENHRY and CDR2 SYGVKD. V lost 3 bases to trimming and J lost 4 bases, with 3 bases between them. The CDR3 has 11 residues. CDR3 sequence (DNA): TGTGCCATCAGTGAAGGAGAGACCCAGTACTTC. Its translation is CAISEGETQYF.

A note on this clone: Because it lacks the conserved phenylalanine or tryptophan at the end, this CDR3 is likely a read error. Because the CDR3's place on the DNA is in doubt, the DNA is left out and the CDR3 is given as listed by TCRdb. This sequence joins TRBV5-4 and TRBJ1-1; the table's D gene call, TRBD1, was not cross checked with the DNA. Counting both end residues, the CDR3 totals 14 amino acids. Germline V lookup: CDR1 SGHNT, CDR2 YYREEE (reference sequence). This chain's CDR3 is CASSSGTKNTEAFA.